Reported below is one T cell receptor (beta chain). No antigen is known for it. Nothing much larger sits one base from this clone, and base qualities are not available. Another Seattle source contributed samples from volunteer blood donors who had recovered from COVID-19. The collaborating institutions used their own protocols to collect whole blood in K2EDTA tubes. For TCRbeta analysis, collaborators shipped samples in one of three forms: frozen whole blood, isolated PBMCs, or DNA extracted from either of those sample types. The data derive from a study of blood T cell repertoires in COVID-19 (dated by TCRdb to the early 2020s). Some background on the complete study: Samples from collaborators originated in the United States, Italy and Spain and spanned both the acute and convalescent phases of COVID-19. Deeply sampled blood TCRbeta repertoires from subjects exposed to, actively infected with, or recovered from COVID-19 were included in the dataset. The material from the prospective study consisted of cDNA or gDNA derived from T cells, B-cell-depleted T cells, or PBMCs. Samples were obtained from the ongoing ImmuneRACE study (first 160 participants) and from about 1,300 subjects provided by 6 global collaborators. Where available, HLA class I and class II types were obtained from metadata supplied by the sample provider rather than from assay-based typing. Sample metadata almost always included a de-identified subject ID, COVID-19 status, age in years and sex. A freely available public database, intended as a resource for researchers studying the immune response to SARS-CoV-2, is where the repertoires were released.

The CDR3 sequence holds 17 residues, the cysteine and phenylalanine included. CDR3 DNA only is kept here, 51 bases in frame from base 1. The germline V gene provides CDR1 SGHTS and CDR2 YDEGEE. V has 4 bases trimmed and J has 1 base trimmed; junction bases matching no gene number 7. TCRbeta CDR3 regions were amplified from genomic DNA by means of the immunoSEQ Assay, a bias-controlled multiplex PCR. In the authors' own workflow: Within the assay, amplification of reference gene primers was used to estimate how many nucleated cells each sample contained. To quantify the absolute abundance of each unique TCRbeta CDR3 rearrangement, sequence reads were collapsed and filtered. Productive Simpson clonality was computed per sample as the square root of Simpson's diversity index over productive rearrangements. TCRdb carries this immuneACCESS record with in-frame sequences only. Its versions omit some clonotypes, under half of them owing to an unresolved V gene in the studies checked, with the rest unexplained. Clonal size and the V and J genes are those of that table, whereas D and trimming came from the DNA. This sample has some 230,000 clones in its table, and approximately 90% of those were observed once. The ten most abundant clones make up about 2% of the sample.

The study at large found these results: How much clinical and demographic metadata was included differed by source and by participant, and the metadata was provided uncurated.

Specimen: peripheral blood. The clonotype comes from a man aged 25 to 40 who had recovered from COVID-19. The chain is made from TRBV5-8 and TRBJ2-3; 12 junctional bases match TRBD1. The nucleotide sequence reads TGTGCCAGCAGCAAGGGGACAGGGGGCGATGGCACAGATACGCAGTATTTT. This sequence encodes CASSKGTGGDGTDTQYF.